This TCR beta chain was captured in a study of CD8+ T cells in alopecia areata. As for the study in general: Treatment of the treated patients consisted of oral tofacitinib, 5 to 10 mg twice daily. After 6 to 18 months of tofacitinib, follow-up continued 6 months off drug. Whole-study results and caveats: TCRs were shared less clearly across patients than in mice, possibly for HLA-related reasons. More clonal than normal scalp was lesional scalp, particularly alopecia totalis/universalis.

Individuals with alopecia areata gave both lesional scalp punch biopsies and peripheral blood for collection. Germline loops: CDR1 WNHNN, CDR2 SYGVQD (reference sequence). This CDR3 contains 16 residues. J was trimmed by 7 bases and V by 5 bases; bases with no gene match: 11. On this clone itself: The target antigen is unknown.

Reverse transcription of extracted RNA yielded cDNA, which provided the sequencing template. Sequenced by immunoSEQ multiplex PCR; TCRdb stores in-frame clones only, minus some. The sample lists about 15,000 clones, almost 60% occurring once. The sequence was obtained from a human donor with alopecia areata. Sequencing was carried out using skin. This sequence joins TRBV10-1 and TRBJ1-1, with 12 bases that match TRBD1. The CDR3 bases are TGCGCCAGCAGTTATTCACGGGACAGGGGGCTCTTTGAAGCTTTCTTT. Translation: CASSYSRDRGLFEAFF.